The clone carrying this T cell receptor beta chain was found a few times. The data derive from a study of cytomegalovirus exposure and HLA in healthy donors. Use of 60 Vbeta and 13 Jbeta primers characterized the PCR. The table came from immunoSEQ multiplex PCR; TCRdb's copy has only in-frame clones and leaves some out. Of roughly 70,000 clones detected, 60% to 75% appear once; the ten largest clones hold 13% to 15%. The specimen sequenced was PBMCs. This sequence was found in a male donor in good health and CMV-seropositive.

The CDR3 region is CASSPSLGQAYEQYF. CDR3 in DNA: TGTGCCAGCAGCCCATCTCTTGGCCAGGCCTACGAGCAGTACTTC. J is TRBJ2-7 and V is TRBV7-2, with no clear D. The ends were cut back, 5 bases at V and 2 bases at J, with 16 bases in the middle. CDR1 SGHTA and CDR2 FQGNSA come from the germline V gene. The length of the CDR3 is 15 residues.